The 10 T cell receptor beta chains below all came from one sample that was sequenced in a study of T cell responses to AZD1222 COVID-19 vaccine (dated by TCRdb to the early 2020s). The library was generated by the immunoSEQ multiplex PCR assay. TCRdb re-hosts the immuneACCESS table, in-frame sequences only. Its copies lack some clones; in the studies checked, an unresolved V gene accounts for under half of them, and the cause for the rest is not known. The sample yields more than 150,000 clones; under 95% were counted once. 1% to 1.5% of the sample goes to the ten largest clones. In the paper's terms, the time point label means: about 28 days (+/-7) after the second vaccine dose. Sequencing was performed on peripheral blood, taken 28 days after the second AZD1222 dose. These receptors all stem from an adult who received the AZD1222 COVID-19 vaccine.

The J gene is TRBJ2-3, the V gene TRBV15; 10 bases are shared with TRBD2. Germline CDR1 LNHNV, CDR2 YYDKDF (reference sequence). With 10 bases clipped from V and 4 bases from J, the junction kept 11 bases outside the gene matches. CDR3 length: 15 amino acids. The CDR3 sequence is CAIELAGMSADTQYF. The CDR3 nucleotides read TGTGCCATCGAACTAGCGGGAATGAGTGCAGATACGCAGTATTTT.

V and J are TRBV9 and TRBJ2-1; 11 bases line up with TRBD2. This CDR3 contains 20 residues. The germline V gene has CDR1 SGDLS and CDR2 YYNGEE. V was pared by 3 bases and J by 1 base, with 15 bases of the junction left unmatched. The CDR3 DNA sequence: TGTGCCAGCAGCGCTCAAGTGGGGCTAGCGGGAGGAGGGTCCTACAATGAGCAGTTCTTC. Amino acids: CASSAQVGLAGGGSYNEQFF.

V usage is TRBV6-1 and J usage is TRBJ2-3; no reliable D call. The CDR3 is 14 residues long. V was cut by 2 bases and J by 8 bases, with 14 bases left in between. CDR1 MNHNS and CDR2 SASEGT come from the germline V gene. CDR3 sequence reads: CASSETGLWGTQYF. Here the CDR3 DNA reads TGTGCCAGCAGTGAAACTGGGTTGTGGGGTACGCAGTATTTT.

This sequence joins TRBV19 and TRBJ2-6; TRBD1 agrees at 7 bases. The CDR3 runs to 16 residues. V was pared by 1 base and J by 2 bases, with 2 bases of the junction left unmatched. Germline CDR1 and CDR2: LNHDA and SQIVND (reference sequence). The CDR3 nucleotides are TGTGCCAGTAGTATAGTGACAGGGACTGGGGCCAACGTCCTGACTTTC. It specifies CASSIVTGTGANVLTF.

The CDR3, as DNA: TGTGCCAGCAGCTCCCCGGGGCTCACCGAAGGCACAGATACGCAGTATTTT. This codes for CASSSPGLTEGTDTQYF. The V gene is TRBV28, the J gene TRBJ2-3; either TRBD1 or TRBD2 may fit D (5 bases each). Germline V CDR1 and CDR2: MDHEN, SYDVKM. V lost 6 bases and J lost 1, with 20 bases in between. The CDR3 is 17 residues long.

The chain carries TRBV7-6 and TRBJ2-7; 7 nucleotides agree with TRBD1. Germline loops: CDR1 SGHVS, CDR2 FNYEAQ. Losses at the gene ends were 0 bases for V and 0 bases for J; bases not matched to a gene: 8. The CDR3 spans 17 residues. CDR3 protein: CASSLAGGRGNSYEQYF. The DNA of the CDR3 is TGTGCCAGCAGCTTAGCAGGCGGCAGGGGGAACTCCTACGAGCAGTACTTC.

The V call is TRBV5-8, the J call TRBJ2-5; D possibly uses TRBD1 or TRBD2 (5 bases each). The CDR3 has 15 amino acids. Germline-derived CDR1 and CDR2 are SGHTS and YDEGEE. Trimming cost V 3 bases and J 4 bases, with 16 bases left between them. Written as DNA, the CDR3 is TGTGCCAGCAGCTCGGGTGGGACGGGGCGAGAGACCCAGTACTTC. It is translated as CASSSGGTGRETQYF.

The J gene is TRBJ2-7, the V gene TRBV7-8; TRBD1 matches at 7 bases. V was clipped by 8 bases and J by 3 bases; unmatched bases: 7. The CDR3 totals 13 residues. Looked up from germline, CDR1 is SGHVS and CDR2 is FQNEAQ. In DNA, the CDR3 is TGTGCCAGCGGCCGGGACAGCCACTACGAGCAGTACTTC. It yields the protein CASGRDSHYEQYF.

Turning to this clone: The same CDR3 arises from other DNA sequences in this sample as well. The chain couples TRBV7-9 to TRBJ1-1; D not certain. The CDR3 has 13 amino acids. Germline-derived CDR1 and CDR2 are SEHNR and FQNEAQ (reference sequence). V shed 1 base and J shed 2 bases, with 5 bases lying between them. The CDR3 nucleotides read TGTGCCAGCAGCTTAGGCATTAACACTGAAGCTTTCTTT. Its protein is CASSLGINTEAFF. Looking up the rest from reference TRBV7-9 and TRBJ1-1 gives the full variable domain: DTGVSQNPRHKITKRGQNVTFRCDPISEHNRLYWYRQTLGQGPEFLTYFQNEAQLEKSRLLSDRFSAERPKGSFSTLEIQRTEQGDSAMYLCASSLGINTEAFFGQGTRLTVV.

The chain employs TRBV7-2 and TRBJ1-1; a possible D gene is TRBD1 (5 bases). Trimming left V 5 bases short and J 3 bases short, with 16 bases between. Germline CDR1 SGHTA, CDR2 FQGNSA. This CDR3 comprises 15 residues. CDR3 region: CASSLGGRAHTEAFF. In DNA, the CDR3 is TGTGCCAGCAGCCTGGGCGGCAGGGCGCACACTGAAGCTTTCTTT.